The 30 T cell receptor beta chains below come from one sample, sequenced in a study of T cell responses to AZD1222 COVID-19 vaccine. TCRdb keeps only in-frame clones here, not all; method: immunoSEQ multiplex PCR. The table shows some 190,000 clones, with approximately 92% occurring only once. The starting material was peripheral blood, obtained on day 0 of AZD1222 vaccination. The receptors were gathered from an adult in good health.

The chain has TRBV18 and TRBJ1-1, with D unclear. Germline V lookup: CDR1 KGHSH, CDR2 LQKENI. The V end was cut by 9 bases, the J end by 5 bases, with 13 bases between. The CDR3 spans 12 residues. This CDR3 is CASFGPGTEAFF. The CDR3 nucleotides read TGTGCCAGTTTCGGGCCGGGGACTGAAGCTTTCTTT.

The rearrangement links TRBV7-2 to TRBJ1-3; D is ambiguous. The germline gives CDR1 SGHTA, CDR2 FQGNSA. The germline V and J ends were trimmed by 3 bases and 0 bases, with 9 bases remaining between them. This CDR3 is built from 15 residues. This CDR3 is CASSLDYVSGNTIYF. The DNA of the CDR3 is TGTGCCAGCAGCTTGGACTACGTCTCTGGAAACACCATATATTTT.

This chain uses TRBV4-3 with TRBJ1-4; D is perhaps TRBD1 (5 bases). V lost 1 base and J 5 bases, leaving 11 bases between the germline ends. The CDR3 consists of 15 residues. Germline V gene data show CDR1 as LGHNA and CDR2 as YSLEER. The CDR3 DNA follows: TGCGCCAGCAGCCAAGCGTGGACACAAAATGAAAAACTGTTTTTT. Protein sequence: CASSQAWTQNEKLFF.

This clone was counted once. The chain carries TRBV24-1 and TRBJ2-2; TRBD1 aligns across 9 bases. CDR3 length: 15 residues. CDR1 and CDR2 (germline): KGHDR, SFDVKD. The trim removed 4 bases at V and 7 bases at J, leaving 6 bases unmatched. CDR3 DNA: TGTGCCACCAGTGAAGGGACAGGGTTTAACGGGGAGCTGTTTTTT. Amino acid sequence: CATSEGTGFNGELFF.

This sequence joins TRBV9 and TRBJ2-5; 9 bases match TRBD2. V lost 0 bases, J lost 4 bases, and 7 bases stayed unmatched. Per germline, CDR1 SGDLS and CDR2 YYNGEE. The CDR3 is made up of 16 amino acids. CDR3: CASSVERGGASETQYF. CDR3 DNA sequence: TGTGCCAGCAGCGTAGAGCGCGGGGGGGCTTCAGAGACCCAGTACTTC.

The chain links TRBV5-1 to TRBJ1-1; D is undetermined. Germline V gene sequence: CDR1 SGHRS, CDR2 YFSETQ. The CDR3 is 14 amino acids. V lost 1 base to trimming and J lost 1 base, with 8 bases between them. The DNA of the CDR3 is TGCGCCAGCAGCTTGCGGAAAGGGAACACTGAAGCTTTCTTT. Its protein is CASSLRKGNTEAFF.

The V and J genes are TRBV12-5 and TRBJ1-1; TRBD1 might be the D (6 bases). This CDR3 is 11 amino acids long. Deletions cut 6 bases from V and 8 bases from J, with 10 bases between. Germline CDR1 LGHNT, CDR2 FRNRAP. DNA for the CDR3: TGTGCTAGTGGGAGGGGGGCCGAAGCTTTCTTT. Protein product: CASGRGAEAFF.

Only one count was recorded for this clone. The chain links TRBV6-5 to TRBJ1-5, with D unresolved. CDR3 size: 13 residues. V shed 6 bases and J shed 2 bases, with 8 bases lying between them. Germline-derived CDR1 and CDR2 are MNHEY and SVGAGI. The CDR3 reads CASSDIRNQPQHF. The CDR3 nucleotides read TGTGCCAGCAGCGACATACGCAATCAGCCCCAGCATTTT.

The V call is TRBV6-2 or TRBV6-3, the J call TRBJ2-1; 9 bases map to TRBD2. Germline V lookup: CDR1 MNHEY, CDR2 SVGEGT. V lost 6 bases and J lost 7; bases outside the gene matches: 13. The CDR3 has 16 amino acids. For the CDR3, the DNA is TGTGCCAGCAGCCTAGTCCGCGCGGGGGGGAAGAATGAGCAGTTCTTC. Protein: CASSLVRAGGKNEQFF.

The rearrangement links TRBV4-3 to TRBJ1-2; D is unclear. The CDR3 has 16 amino acids. CDR1 and CDR2 (germline): LGHNA, YSLEER. V was shortened by 0 bases and J by 8 bases, with 19 bases between the two germline ends. CDR3 nucleotides: TGCGCCAGCAGCCAAGATCATCGTTTGGAGGGTAGGGGCTACACCTTC. This codes for CASSQDHRLEGRGYTF.

The V gene is TRBV7-9, the J gene TRBJ1-2, with TRBD1 identical over 8 bases. The V and J ends lost 5 bases and 3 bases, in that order; junction bases with no gene match: 2. The CDR3 is 13 residues long. The germline gives CDR1 SEHNR, CDR2 FQNEAQ (reference sequence). The CDR3 is CASSQQGDYGYTF. The CDR3 nucleotides are TGTGCCAGCAGCCAACAGGGGGACTATGGCTACACCTTC.

V is TRBV9 and J is TRBJ1-1, with D possibly TRBD1 on 5 matching bases. Trimming took 5 bases from V and 8 from J, leaving 13 bases between them. Germline assignment: CDR1 SGDLS and CDR2 YYNGEE. There are 12 residues in the CDR3. CDR3 DNA sequence: TGTGCCAGCAGTGATCTTACAGGCGAAGCTTTCTTT. It yields the protein CASSDLTGEAFF.

The V call is TRBV6-5, the J call TRBJ2-6; possibly TRBD1 for D (6 bases). Germline CDR1 MNHEY, CDR2 SVGAGI. The CDR3 is made up of 16 amino acids. Trimming removed 3 bases from V and 0 bases from J, with 9 bases in between. The CDR3 DNA is TGTGCCAGCAGTTATCGGACAGTCTCTGGGGCCAACGTCCTGACTTTC. Translated, it gives CASSYRTVSGANVLTF.

This clone was counted once. This chain links TRBV2 with TRBJ1-2; TRBD1 matches 9 bases. The CDR3 is made up of 14 amino acids. CDR1 is SNHLY and CDR2 is FYNNEI in the germline V gene. Trimming at V came to 4 bases and at J to 7 bases, leaving 7 bases not matched to a gene. The DNA of the CDR3 is TGTGCCAGCAGTGTGGGACAGGGAGGTATTGGCTACACCTTC. It codes for CASSVGQGGIGYTF.

This clone has a single count. The J gene is TRBJ1-3, the V gene TRBV4-1; no clear D gene. The V gene's germline CDR1 is MGHRA and CDR2 YSYEKL. CDR3 length equals 16 residues. V lost 0 bases to trimming and J lost 4 bases, with 13 bases between them. This chain's CDR3 is CASSQDLTLPGNTIYF. CDR3 DNA sequence: TGCGCCAGCAGCCAAGACCTTACCCTTCCAGGAAACACCATATATTTT.

The CDR3 DNA sequence: TGTGCCACCAGCAGGACCGGGACAGGACCCTATAATTCACCCCTCCACTTT. It codes for CATSRTGTGPYNSPLHF. The gene calls are TRBV15 and TRBJ1-6, with TRBD1 matching over 8 bases. The CDR3 loop spans 17 amino acids. Trimming removed 3 bases from V and 2 bases from J; junction bases left unmatched: 6. CDR1 is LNHNV, CDR2 YYDKDF, per germline (reference sequence).

This clone was detected once. The chain recombines TRBV27 with TRBJ1-5; maybe TRBD1 (6 bases). The CDR3 spans 14 residues. Germline V lookup: CDR1 MNHEY, CDR2 SMNVEV (reference sequence). V lost 6 bases, J lost 7 bases, and 16 bases lay in between. The CDR3 nucleotides are TGTGCCAGCAGGGATCAGGGGAGGAAACAGCCCCAGCATTTT. Translated, it gives CASRDQGRKQPQHF.

A word on this clone: An end of the junction does not agree with germline; a read error may underlie this. Other DNA sequences within the sample encode an identical CDR3. The chain combines TRBV7-9 with TRBJ1-5; no clear D gene. CDR3 length: 13 residues. CDR1 SEHNR and CDR2 FQNEAQ come from the germline V gene (reference sequence). The DNA for the CDR3 is TGCGCCAGCAGCTTCCCAGGTAATCAGCCCCAGCATTTT. It codes for CASSFPGNQPQHF.

This rearrangement joins TRBV9 to TRBJ1-2; D uncertain. CDR1 and CDR2 (germline): SGDLS, YYNGEE. There are 13 residues in the CDR3. Trimming removed 0 bases from V and 2 bases from J, with 5 bases in between. CDR3 nucleotides: TGTGCCAGCAGCGTAGGTCGAAACTATGGCTACACCTTC. Encoded protein: CASSVGRNYGYTF.

The rearrangement joins TRBV5-6 to TRBJ1-2; D ambiguous. V was trimmed by 1 base and J by 6 bases, leaving 7 bases between them. The CDR3 has 12 residues. In germline, CDR1 is SGHDT, CDR2 YYEEEE. The CDR3 DNA is TGTGCCAGCAGCTTGCGGTTTCATGGCTACACCTTC. This gives the protein CASSLRFHGYTF.

This sequence joins TRBV12-3 or TRBV12-4 and TRBJ1-2; no firm D call. The CDR3 loop spans 13 amino acids. V lost 4 bases, J lost 10 bases, and 16 bases lay in between. The CDR3 DNA reads as TGTGCCAGCAGTTCGATAGGAGCGAATTACTACACCTTC. Translation gives CASSSIGANYYTF.

CDR3 loop: CASRIWGSNQPQHF. CDR3 sequence (DNA): TGTGCCAGCAGGATCTGGGGTAGCAATCAGCCCCAGCATTTT. The V call is TRBV2, the J call TRBJ1-5; no reliable D call. The CDR3 sequence is 14 residues long. Germline CDR1 is SNHLY and CDR2 is FYNNEI. The V end was cut by 6 bases, the J end by 0 bases, with 9 bases between. Based on the CDR3 plus reference TRBV2 and TRBJ1-5, the full variable domain is EPEVTQTPSHQVTQMGQEVILRCVPISNHLYFYWYRQILGQKVEFLVSFYNNEISEKSEIFDDQFSVERPDGSNFTLKIRSTKLEDSAMYFCASRIWGSNQPQHFGDGTRLSIL.

This chain connects TRBV5-1 to TRBJ2-2, with 9 bases matching TRBD2. This CDR3 spans 14 amino acids. Losses at the gene ends were 4 bases for V and 9 bases for J; bases not matched to a gene: 7. Germline CDR1 is SGHRS and CDR2 is YFSETQ. The CDR3 is CASSTERGVRELFF. The CDR3 DNA reads as TGCGCCAGCAGCACTGAGCGGGGGGTTAGGGAGCTGTTTTTT. Combining the CDR3 with reference TRBV5-1 and TRBJ2-2 gives the whole variable domain KAGVTQTPRYLIKTRGQQVTLSCSPISGHRSVSWYQQTPGQGLQFLFEYFSETQRNKGNFPGRFSGRQFSNSRSEMNVSTLELGDSALYLCASSTERGVRELFFGEGSRLTVL.

This clone was seen once. This rearrangement joins TRBV7-9 to TRBJ2-7; a weak D match, TRBD2 (5 bases). The V gene lost 5 bases and the J gene lost 2 bases, with 16 bases spanning the gap. Germline V gene data show CDR1 as SEHNR and CDR2 as FQNEAQ (reference sequence). This CDR3 comprises 15 residues. DNA for the CDR3: TGTGCCAGCAGCCCCGCGGGCCCTGGGACCTACGAGCAGTACTTC. This codes for CASSPAGPGTYEQYF.

V gene TRBV30 combines with J gene TRBJ1-6; D is uncertain. This CDR3 contains 12 residues. Trimming removed 5 bases at V and 2 bases at J, with 4 bases between. CDR1 is GTSNPN and CDR2 is SVGIG in the germline V gene (reference sequence). CDR3 DNA sequence: TGTGCCTGGGGGACCTATAATTCACCCCTCCACTTT. This sequence encodes CAWGTYNSPLHF.

The rearrangement uses TRBV2 and TRBJ2-5; D unclear. Between the trimmed V and J ends, which lost 2 bases and 1 base, there was a span of 5 bases. CDR3 length equals 13 residues. Germline-derived CDR1 and CDR2 are SNHLY and FYNNEI. CDR3 DNA sequence: TGTGCCAGCAGTGAACCTTTCCAAGAGACCCAGTACTTC. Its translation: CASSEPFQETQYF.

This clone was counted a single time. This chain uses TRBV7-3 with TRBJ1-1; D call uncertain. Germline V gene lookup returns CDR1 SGHTA and CDR2 FQGTGA. V lost 5 bases to trimming and J lost 1 base, with 11 bases between them. There are 14 residues in the CDR3. The CDR3 nucleotides read TGTGCCAGCAGCGCATCTGATAGGAACACTGAAGCTTTCTTT. Translated, it gives CASSASDRNTEAFF.

The chain is built from TRBV3-1 (or the pseudogene TRBV3-2) and TRBJ2-2, with 7 positions matching TRBD1. J was trimmed by 8 bases and V by 2 bases; bases with no gene match: 2. Germline V CDR1 and CDR2: LGHDT, YNNKEL (reference sequence). The CDR3 is 13 amino acids. For the CDR3, the DNA is TGTGCCAGCAGCCAAACAGGGGCGGGGGAGCTGTTTTTT. It yields the protein CASSQTGAGELFF.

The chain employs TRBV5-1 and TRBJ2-1; TRBD1 matches 7 bases. V lost 0 bases to trimming and J lost 4 bases; unmatched junction nucleotides: 1. The germline gives CDR1 SGHRS, CDR2 YFSETQ. The CDR3 sequence is 14 residues long. The CDR3 here is CASSLGDRYNEQFF. The CDR3 bases are TGCGCCAGCAGCTTGGGGGACAGATACAATGAGCAGTTCTTC.

J is TRBJ2-7 and V is TRBV4-2; 8 nucleotides align to TRBD2. The CDR3 length is 14 residues. From germline, CDR1 is LGHNA and CDR2 YNFKEQ. V shed 3 bases, J shed 5 bases, and the junction held 6 bases outside the gene matches. This CDR3 reads CASSQGRGVNEQYF. As DNA, the CDR3 is TGTGCCAGCAGCCAGGGGCGGGGGGTCAACGAGCAGTACTTC.